The clone carrying this TCR beta chain was observed a single time. As yet, its antigen is unknown. These data belong to a study of blood T cells in healthy people across ages. For the second PCR, which ran for about 6 to 11 cycles, a sample-barcoded 5' primer and a J-beta primer mix were used. TCRdb re-analysed the 5' RACE reads in MiXCR, keeping a single row per CDR3 protein. The table lists about 730,000 distinct CDR3 sequences, approximately 43% of them singletons, with 20% to 25% in the top ten. General study results and limits: Possibly confounding the expanded clonotype changes was the fact that donor CMV status was unknown.

Each donor was a healthy Caucasian individual from Russia, aged roughly 6 to 100. Isolation of PBMCs gave at least 7 million cells per sample. Per sample, at least 5.5 micrograms of total RNA were extracted. This clonotype was obtained from a woman aged 55-70 years in good health. Sequencing input: blood.

The CDR3 spells CASSDSTSGPLYEQYF. Here the CDR3 DNA reads TGTGCCAGCAGTGACTCGACTAGCGGGCCCCTCTACGAGCAGTACTTC. The gene calls are TRBV27 and TRBJ2-7; 10 nucleotides line up with TRBD2. Germline lookup yields CDR1 MNHEY and CDR2 SMNVEV (reference sequence). Germline trimming cut 5 bases from V and 3 bases from J; bases unmatched to any gene: 10. The length of the CDR3 is 16 residues.